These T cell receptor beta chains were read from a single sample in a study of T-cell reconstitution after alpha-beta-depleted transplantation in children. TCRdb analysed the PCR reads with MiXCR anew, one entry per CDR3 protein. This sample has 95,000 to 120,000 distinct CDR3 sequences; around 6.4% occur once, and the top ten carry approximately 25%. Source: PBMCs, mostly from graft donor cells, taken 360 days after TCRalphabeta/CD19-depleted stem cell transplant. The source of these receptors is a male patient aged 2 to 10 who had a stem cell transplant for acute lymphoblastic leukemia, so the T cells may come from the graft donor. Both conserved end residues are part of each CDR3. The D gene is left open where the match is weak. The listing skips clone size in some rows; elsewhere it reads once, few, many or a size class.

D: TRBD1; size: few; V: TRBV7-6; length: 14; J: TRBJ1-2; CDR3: CASSLDSDRVGYTF; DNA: TGTGCCAGCAGCTTAGATTCGGACAGGGTTGGCTACACCTTC
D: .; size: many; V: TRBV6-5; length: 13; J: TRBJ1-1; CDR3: CASSYTFNTEAFF; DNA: TGTGCCAGCAGTTACACCTTTAACACTGAAGCTTTCTTT
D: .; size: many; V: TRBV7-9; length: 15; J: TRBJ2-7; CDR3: CASSSERDKPYEQYF; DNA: TGTGCCAGCAGCTCAGAAAGGGACAAGCCCTACGAGCAGTACTTC
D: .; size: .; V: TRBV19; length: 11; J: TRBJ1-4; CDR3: CASGGREKLFF; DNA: TGTGCCAGTGGTGGGCGTGAAAAACTGTTTTTT
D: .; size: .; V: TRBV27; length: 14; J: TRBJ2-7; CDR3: CASSSPNRPYEQYF; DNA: TGTGCCAGCAGTTCCCCTAACAGACCCTACGAGCAGTACTTC
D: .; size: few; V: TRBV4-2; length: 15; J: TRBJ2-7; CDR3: CASSRQGLGKHEQYF; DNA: TGTGCCAGCAGCCGCCAGGGCTTGGGGAAGCACGAGCAGTACTTC
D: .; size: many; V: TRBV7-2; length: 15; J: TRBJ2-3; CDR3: CASSLLGLASDTQYF; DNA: TGTGCCAGCAGCTTATTGGGGCTAGCATCTGATACGCAGTATTTT
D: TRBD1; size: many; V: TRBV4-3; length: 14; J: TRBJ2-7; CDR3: CASSQVGGNYEQYF; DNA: TGCGCCAGCAGCCAAGTAGGGGGCAACTACGAGCAGTACTTC
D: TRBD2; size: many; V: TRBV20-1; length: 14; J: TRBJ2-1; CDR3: CSAPLGLAYNEQFF; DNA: TGCAGTGCTCCCCTGGGACTAGCCTACAATGAGCAGTTCTTC
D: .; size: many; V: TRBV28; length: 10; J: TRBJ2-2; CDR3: CASGGGELFF; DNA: TGTGCCAGCGGTGGCGGGGAGCTGTTTTTT
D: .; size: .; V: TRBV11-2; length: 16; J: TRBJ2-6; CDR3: CASSLGIRSGANVLTF; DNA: TGTGCCAGCAGCTTAGGGATCCGCTCTGGGGCCAACGTCCTGACTTTC
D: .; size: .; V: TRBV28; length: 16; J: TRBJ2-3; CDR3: CASSSNTGEVADTQYF; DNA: TGTGCCAGCAGTTCTAACACAGGGGAGGTGGCAGATACGCAGTATTTT
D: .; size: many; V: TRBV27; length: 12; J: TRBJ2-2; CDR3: CASSLVGGELFF; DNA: TGTGCCAGCAGTTTGGTGGGCGGGGAGCTGTTTTTT
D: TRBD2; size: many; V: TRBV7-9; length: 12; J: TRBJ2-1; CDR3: CASSLGGHEQFF; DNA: TGTGCCAGCAGCTTGGGAGGGCATGAGCAGTTCTTC
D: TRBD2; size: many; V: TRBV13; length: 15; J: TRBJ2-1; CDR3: CASSLETSGSIEQFF; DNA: TGTGCCAGCAGCTTAGAAACTAGCGGGAGTATTGAGCAGTTCTTC
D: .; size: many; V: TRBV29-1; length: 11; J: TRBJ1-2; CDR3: CSADSNYGYTF; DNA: TGCAGCGCCGACAGTAACTATGGCTACACCTTC
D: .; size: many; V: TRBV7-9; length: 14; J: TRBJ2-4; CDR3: CASSSGGHKNIQYF; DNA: TGTGCCAGCAGCTCGGGGGGCCACAAAAACATTCAGTACTTC
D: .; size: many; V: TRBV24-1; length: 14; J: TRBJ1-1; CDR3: CATSDPSSNTEAFF; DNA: TGTGCCACCAGTGACCCGTCATCGAACACTGAAGCTTTCTTT
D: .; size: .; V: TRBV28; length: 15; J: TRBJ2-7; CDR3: CASTPISPWDDEQYF; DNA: TGTGCCAGCACCCCAATATCCCCCTGGGATGACGAGCAGTACTTC
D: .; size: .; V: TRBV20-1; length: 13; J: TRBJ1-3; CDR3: CSASLGIGNTIYF; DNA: TGCAGTGCTAGTCTGGGGATCGGAAACACCATATATTTT
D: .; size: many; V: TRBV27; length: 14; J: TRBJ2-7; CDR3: CASSPGQGRYEQYF; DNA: TGTGCCAGCAGTCCCGGACAAGGGCGCTACGAGCAGTACTTC
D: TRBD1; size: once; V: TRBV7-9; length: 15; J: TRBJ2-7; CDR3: CASSSSGTGDGEQYF; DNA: TGTGCCAGCAGCTCCTCCGGGACAGGGGACGGCGAGCAGTACTTC
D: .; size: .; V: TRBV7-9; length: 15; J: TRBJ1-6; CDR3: CASSGTGNYNSPLHF; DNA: TGTGCCAGCAGCGGGACGGGGAACTATAATTCACCCCTCCACTTT
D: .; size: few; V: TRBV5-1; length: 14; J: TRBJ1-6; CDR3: CASSLVGERSPLHF; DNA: TGCGCCAGCAGCTTGGTAGGGGAACGGTCACCCCTCCACTTT
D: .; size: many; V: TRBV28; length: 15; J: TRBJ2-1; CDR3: CASIAPRITDNEQFF; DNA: TGTGCCAGCATTGCCCCGAGGATCACCGACAATGAGCAGTTCTTC
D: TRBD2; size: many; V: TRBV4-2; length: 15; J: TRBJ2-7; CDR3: CASSRRVAGGDEQYF; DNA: TGTGCCAGCAGCCGAAGAGTAGCGGGAGGGGACGAGCAGTACTTC
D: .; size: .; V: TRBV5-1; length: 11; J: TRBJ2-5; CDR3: CASSLVGTQYF; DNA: TGCGCCAGCAGCTTGGTTGGGACCCAGTACTTC
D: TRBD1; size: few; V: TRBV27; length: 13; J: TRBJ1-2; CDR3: CASSGQGHYGYTF; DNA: TGTGCCAGCAGCGGACAGGGGCACTATGGCTACACCTTC
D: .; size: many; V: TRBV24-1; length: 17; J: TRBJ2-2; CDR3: CATSDARPWMFTGELFF; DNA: TGTGCCACCAGTGATGCCCGTCCATGGATGTTCACCGGGGAGCTGTTTTTT
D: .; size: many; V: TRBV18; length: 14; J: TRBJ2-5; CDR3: CASSPWDSGETQYF; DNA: TGTGCCAGCTCACCATGGGACTCAGGAGAGACCCAGTACTTC
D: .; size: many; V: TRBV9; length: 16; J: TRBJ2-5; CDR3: CASSVARGPFGETQYF; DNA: TGTGCCAGCAGCGTAGCCAGGGGTCCCTTCGGGGAGACCCAGTACTTC
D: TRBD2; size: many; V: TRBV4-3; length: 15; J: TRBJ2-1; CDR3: CASSRTGGSYNEQFF; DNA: TGCGCCAGCAGCCGAACGGGAGGTTCCTACAATGAGCAGTTCTTC
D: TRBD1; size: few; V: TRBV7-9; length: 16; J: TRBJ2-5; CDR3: CASSGRDRGTKETQYF; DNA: TGTGCCAGCAGCGGCCGGGACAGGGGCACGAAAGAGACCCAGTACTTC
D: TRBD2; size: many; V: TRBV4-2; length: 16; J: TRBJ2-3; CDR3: CASSQVGGGDADTQYF; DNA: TGTGCCAGCAGCCAAGTTGGGGGGGGGGATGCAGATACGCAGTATTTT
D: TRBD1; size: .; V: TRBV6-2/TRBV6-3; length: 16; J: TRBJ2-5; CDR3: CASSYSYRGQQETQYF; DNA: TGTGCCAGCAGTTACTCGTACAGGGGGCAACAAGAGACCCAGTACTTC
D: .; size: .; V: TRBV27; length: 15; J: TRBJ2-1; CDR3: CASSLGGTAYNEQFF; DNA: TGTGCCAGCAGTCTAGGCGGGACTGCCTACAATGAGCAGTTCTTC
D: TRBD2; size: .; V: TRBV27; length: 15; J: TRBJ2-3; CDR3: CASSFGTRRTDTQYF; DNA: TGTGCCAGCAGTTTCGGGACTAGGCGCACAGATACGCAGTATTTT
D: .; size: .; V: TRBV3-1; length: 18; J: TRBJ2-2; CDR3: CTFCLSPLWRGNTGELFF; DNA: TGTACCTTCTGTTTATCCCCCTTGTGGAGGGGCAACACCGGGGAGCTGTTTTTT
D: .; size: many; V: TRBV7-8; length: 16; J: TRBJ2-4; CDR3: CASSLRADLAKNIQYF; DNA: TGTGCCAGCAGCTTAAGAGCGGACCTAGCCAAAAACATTCAGTACTTC
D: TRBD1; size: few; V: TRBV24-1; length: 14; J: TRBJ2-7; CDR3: CATSDFGTGGEQYF; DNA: TGTGCCACCAGTGATTTCGGGACAGGAGGCGAGCAGTACTTC
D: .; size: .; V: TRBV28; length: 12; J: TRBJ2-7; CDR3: CASIREGYEQYF; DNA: TGTGCCAGCATCCGAGAAGGCTACGAGCAGTACTTC
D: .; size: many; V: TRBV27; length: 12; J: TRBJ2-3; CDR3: CASSQGGDTQYF; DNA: TGTGCCAGCAGCCAGGGGGGGGATACGCAGTATTTT
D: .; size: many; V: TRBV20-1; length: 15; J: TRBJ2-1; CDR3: CSASEGGASYNEQFF; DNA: TGCAGTGCTAGTGAAGGAGGGGCTTCCTACAATGAGCAGTTCTTC
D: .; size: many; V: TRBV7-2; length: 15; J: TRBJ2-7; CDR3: CASSGLLDRNYEQYF; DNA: TGTGCCAGCAGCGGACTGTTGGACAGAAACTACGAGCAGTACTTC
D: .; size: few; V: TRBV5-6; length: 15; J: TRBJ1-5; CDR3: CASSPGAGRGRPQHF; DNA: TGTGCCAGCAGCCCGGGGGCAGGGAGAGGTCGACCCCAGCATTTT
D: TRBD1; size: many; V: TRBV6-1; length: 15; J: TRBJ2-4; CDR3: CASRETGKGKNIQYF; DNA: TGTGCCAGCAGAGAGACAGGGAAGGGCAAAAACATTCAGTACTTC
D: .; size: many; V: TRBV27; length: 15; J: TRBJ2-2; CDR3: CASSPLPGNTGELFF; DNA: TGTGCCAGCAGCCCTCTCCCGGGGAACACCGGGGAGCTGTTTTTT
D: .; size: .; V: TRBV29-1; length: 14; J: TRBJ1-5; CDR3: CSALGGDLNQPQHF; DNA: TGCAGCGCCCTAGGGGGGGACCTCAATCAGCCCCAGCATTTT
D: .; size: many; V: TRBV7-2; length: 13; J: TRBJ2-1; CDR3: CASSLPEAYEQFF; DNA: TGTGCCAGCAGCCTCCCCGAGGCTTATGAGCAGTTCTTC
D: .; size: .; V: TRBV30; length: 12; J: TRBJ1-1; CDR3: CAWGDMPTEAFF; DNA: TGTGCCTGGGGAGACATGCCCACTGAAGCTTTCTTT
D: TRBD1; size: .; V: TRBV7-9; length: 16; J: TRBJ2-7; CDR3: CASSADRGLSSYEQYF; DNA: TGTGCCAGCAGCGCAGACAGGGGGCTCAGCTCCTACGAGCAGTACTTC
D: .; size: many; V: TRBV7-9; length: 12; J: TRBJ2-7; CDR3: CASSPRTYEQYF; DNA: TGTGCCAGCAGCCCTAGAACCTACGAGCAGTACTTC
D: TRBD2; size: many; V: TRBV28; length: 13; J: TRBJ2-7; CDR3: CASRWGGGEEQYF; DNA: TGTGCCAGCCGTTGGGGGGGTGGGGAAGAGCAGTACTTC
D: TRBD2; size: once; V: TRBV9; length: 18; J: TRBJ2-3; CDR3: CASTPEVRGARLTDTQYF; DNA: TGTGCCAGCACCCCGGAAGTGCGGGGGGCCCGGTTGACAGATACGCAGTATTTT
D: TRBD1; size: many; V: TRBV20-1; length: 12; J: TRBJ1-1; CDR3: CSALRDSLEAFF; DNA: TGCAGTGCGCTCCGGGACAGTCTAGAAGCTTTCTTT
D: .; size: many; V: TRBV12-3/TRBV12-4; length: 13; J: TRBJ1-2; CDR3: CASSFPAYYGYTF; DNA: TGTGCCAGCAGTTTTCCGGCTTACTATGGCTACACCTTC
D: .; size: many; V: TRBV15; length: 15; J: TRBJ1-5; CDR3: CATSRDGGVNQPQHF; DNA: TGTGCCACCAGCAGAGATGGCGGGGTGAATCAGCCCCAGCATTTT